This entry describes one TCR beta chain. Its specificity is unknown. This sample is part of a study of T-cell reconstitution after alpha-beta-depleted transplantation in children. Study-wide results and limits: The authors attributed T-cell counts and diversity one year after transplant mostly to newly produced T cells. Several hundred expanded graft clones reportedly were the source of alpha-beta T cells about two months after transplant. The origin of high day-60 TCRbeta diversity in some patients lay in surviving recipient T cells and thymic progenitors.

Using unique molecular identifiers, the investigators prepared the TCRbeta library. TCRdb called the PCR reads again in MiXCR, with one record for every CDR3 protein. This repertoire shows roughly 790,000 distinct CDR3 sequences, around 15% found once; its top ten account for roughly 4.8%. Trimming took off 11 bases at V and 6 bases at J, with 8 bases between the two ends. There are 10 residues in the CDR3. This sequence was found in a male patient aged 10 to 17 who had a stem cell transplant for acute lymphoblastic leukemia, so the T cells may come from the graft donor. Sample: PBMCs, mostly from graft donor cells, taken 360 days after TCRalphabeta/CD19-depleted stem cell transplant. This rearrangement joins TRBV12-3 or TRBV12-4 to TRBJ1-5; D gene uncertain. Here the CDR3 DNA reads TGTGCCTGCGATAGTCAGCCCCAGCATTTT. Its protein is CACDSQPQHF.